Sequencing of this T cell receptor (beta chain) was carried out in a study of CD8+ T cells in alopecia areata. This clone has more than one count but fewer than ten. RNA extraction and reverse transcription yielded cDNA as sequencing template. Assay: immunoSEQ multiplex PCR; the TCRdb copy retains only in-frame clones and omits some. This sample has 90,000 to 130,000 clones; around 53% occur once, and the top ten carry approximately 12%. This CDR3 is built from 17 residues. With 4 bases removed from V and 2 bases from J, the gap between germline ends came to 18 bases. The germline V gene has CDR1 SNHLY and CDR2 FYNNEI. Treatment in this sample: oral pan-JAK inhibitor, 5-10 mg twice daily.

This receptor was identified in a human donor with alopecia areata. The input for sequencing was CD8+ T cells sorted from blood, taken at week 24, from a patient treated with tofacitinib. This chain links TRBV2 with TRBJ1-5; a possible D gene is TRBD1 (6 bases). The CDR3 sequence is CASSGTDTISGNQPQHF. CDR3 coding DNA: TGTGCCAGCAGTGGGACAGACACTATCTCGGGCAATCAGCCCCAGCATTTT.